This T cell receptor beta chain was sequenced in a study of T cells after yellow fever vaccination. J was trimmed by 4 bases and V by 0 bases; bases with no gene match: 5. CDR1 SGHRS and CDR2 YFSETQ come from the germline V gene. This CDR3 comprises 15 residues. TCRdb itself ran the 5' RACE reads through MiXCR, one entry per CDR3 protein. This sample has 200,000 to 250,000 distinct CDR3 sequences, with more than 3% found just once. The source of this sequence is a man younger than 35 who received the YFV17D yellow fever vaccine. Sequencing was performed on CD4+ T cells sorted from PBMCs, taken 10 days after the yellow fever booster vaccination. The rearrangement links TRBV5-1 to TRBJ1-1; TRBD1 aligns across 8 bases. The CDR3 bases are TGCGCCAGCAGCTTGGCGCCCCAGGGGGCCACTGAAGCTTTCTTT. This sequence encodes CASSLAPQGATEAFF. The variable domain in full, with the rest retrieved from reference TRBV5-1 and TRBJ1-1, is KAGVTQTPRYLIKTRGQQVTLSCSPISGHRSVSWYQQTPGQGLQFLFEYFSETQRNKGNFPGRFSGRQFSNSRSEMNVSTLELGDSALYLCASSLAPQGATEAFFGQGTRLTVV.